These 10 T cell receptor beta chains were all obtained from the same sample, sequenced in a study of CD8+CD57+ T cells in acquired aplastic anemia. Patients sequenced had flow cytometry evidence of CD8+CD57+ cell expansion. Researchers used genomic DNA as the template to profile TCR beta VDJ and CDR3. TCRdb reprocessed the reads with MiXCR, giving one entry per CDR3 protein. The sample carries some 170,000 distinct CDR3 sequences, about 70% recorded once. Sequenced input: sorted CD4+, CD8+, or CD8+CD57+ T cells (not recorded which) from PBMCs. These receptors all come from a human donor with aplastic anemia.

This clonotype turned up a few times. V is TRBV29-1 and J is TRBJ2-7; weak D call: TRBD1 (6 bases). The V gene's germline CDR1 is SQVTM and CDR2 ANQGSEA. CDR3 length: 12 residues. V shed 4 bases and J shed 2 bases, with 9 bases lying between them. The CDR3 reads CSVVTGPYEQYF. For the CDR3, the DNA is TGCAGCGTTGTCACAGGGCCCTACGAGCAGTACTTC.

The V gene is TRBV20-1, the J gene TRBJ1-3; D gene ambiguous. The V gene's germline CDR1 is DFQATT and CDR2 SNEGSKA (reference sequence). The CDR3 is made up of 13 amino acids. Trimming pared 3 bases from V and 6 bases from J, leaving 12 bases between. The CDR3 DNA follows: TGCAGTGCTAGTGGAGGAGCCGAAAACACCATATATTTT. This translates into CSASGGAENTIYF.

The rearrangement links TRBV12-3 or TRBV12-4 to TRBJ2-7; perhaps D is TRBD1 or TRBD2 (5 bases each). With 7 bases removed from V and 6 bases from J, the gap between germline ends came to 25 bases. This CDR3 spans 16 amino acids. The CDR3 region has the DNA TGTGCCAGCACCCACACAATAGGTCAGGGAGCGGTCGAGCAGTACTTC. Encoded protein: CASTHTIGQGAVEQYF.

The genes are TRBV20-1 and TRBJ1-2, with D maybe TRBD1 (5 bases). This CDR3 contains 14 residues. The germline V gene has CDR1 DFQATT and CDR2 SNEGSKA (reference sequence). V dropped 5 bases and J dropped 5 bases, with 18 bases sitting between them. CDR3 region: CSAPTGTKGYGYTF. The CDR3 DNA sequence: TGCAGTGCTCCGACCGGGACCAAAGGTTATGGCTACACCTTC.

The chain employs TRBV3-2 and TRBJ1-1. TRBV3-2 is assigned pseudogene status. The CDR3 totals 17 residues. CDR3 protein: CASSQDLRAISNTEAFF. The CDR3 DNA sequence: TGTGCCAGCAGCCAAGATCTACGGGCCATTTCGAACACTGAAGCTTTCTTT.

CDR3 protein: CASSEWGQANTGELFF. CDR3 DNA sequence: TGTGCCAGCAGTGAATGGGGTCAGGCGAACACCGGGGAGCTGTTTTTT. The V call is TRBV25-1, the J call TRBJ2-2; D unresolved. The CDR3 is 16 amino acids. V shed 1 base and J shed 0 bases, with 9 bases lying between them. Germline values: CDR1 MGHDK, CDR2 SYGVNS.

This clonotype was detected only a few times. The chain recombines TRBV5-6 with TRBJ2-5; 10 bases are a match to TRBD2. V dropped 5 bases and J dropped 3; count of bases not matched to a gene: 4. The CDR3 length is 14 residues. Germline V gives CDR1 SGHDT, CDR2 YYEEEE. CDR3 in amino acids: CASSLAGVEETQYF. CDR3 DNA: TGTGCCAGCAGTCTAGCGGGAGTAGAAGAGACCCAGTACTTC.

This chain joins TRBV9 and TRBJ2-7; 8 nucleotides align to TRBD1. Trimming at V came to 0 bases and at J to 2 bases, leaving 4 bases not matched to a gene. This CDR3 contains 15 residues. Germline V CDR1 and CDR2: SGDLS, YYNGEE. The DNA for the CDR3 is TGTGCCAGCAGCGTAGCTGGGACAGGTACCTACGAGCAGTACTTC. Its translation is CASSVAGTGTYEQYF.

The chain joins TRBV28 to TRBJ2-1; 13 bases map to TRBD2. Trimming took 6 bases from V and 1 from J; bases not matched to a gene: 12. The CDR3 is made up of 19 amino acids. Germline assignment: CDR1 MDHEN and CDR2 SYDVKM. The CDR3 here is CASSLPRTSGSSSYNEQFF. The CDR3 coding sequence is TGTGCCAGCAGCTTACCCCGGACTAGCGGGAGTAGTTCCTACAATGAGCAGTTCTTC.

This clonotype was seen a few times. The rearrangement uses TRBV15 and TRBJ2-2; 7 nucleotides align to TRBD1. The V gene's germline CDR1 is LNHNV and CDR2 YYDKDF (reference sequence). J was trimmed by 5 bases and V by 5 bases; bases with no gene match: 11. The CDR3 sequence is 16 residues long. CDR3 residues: CATSAPDRDGTGELFF. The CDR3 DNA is TGTGCCACCAGCGCCCCCGACAGGGATGGGACCGGGGAGCTGTTTTTT. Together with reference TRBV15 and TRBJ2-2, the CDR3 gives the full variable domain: DAMVIQNPRYQVTQFGKPVTLSCSQTLNHNVMYWYQQKSSQAPKLLFHYYDKDFNNEADTPDNFQSRRPNTSFCFLDIRSPGLGDTAMYLCATSAPDRDGTGELFFGEGSRLTVL.